This entry lists 5 T cell receptor beta chains sequenced from one sample in a study of T cell changes during pregnancy in multiple sclerosis. Profiled with immunoSEQ multiplex PCR; TCRdb holds only in-frame clones, not every one. The sample carries some 60,000 clones, roughly nine tenths recorded once. Sequencing was performed on peripheral blood, taken in the first trimester of pregnancy. Source of these receptors: a female donor in good health, enrolled as a control in a pregnancy study.

The chain recombines TRBV25-1 with TRBJ2-3; possibly TRBD1 for D (6 bases). The CDR3 is made up of 18 amino acids. CDR1 is MGHDK, CDR2 SYGVNS, per germline. V was cut by 5 bases and J by 0 bases, with 21 bases left in between. DNA of the CDR3: TGTGCCAGCAGTCCCTCGTTACAGGGCTTAATGAGCACAGATACGCAGTATTTT. It specifies CASSPSLQGLMSTDTQYF.

The chain has TRBV7-2 and TRBJ2-4; 14 bases agree with TRBD2. V lost 4 bases to trimming and J lost 6 bases; unmatched junction nucleotides: 8. The germline gives CDR1 SGHTA, CDR2 FQGNSA. This CDR3 region has 17 residues. CDR3 sequence reads: CASSSGTSGSYRNIQYF. The CDR3 nucleotides are TGTGCCAGCAGCTCGGGGACTAGCGGGAGTTACAGAAACATTCAGTACTTC.

The count of this clone is one. The chain couples TRBV12-2 to TRBJ1-2; TRBD1 reflects the table's D call only, with no check against the DNA. TRBV12-2 is tagged as a pseudogene. There are 15 residues in the CDR3. In DNA form, the CDR3 reads TGTGCAAGTCGCCCCGGACAGGGGGCCATCTATGGCTACACCTTC. Amino acids: CASRPGQGAIYGYTF.

The chain joins TRBV18 to TRBJ2-7; 9 bases map to TRBD1. Germline values: CDR1 KGHSH, CDR2 LQKENI. The CDR3 spans 13 residues. Trimming took 3 bases from V and 9 from J; bases not matched to a gene: 6. CDR3 sequence: CASSPDRGGAQYF. The CDR3 nucleotides read TGTGCCAGCTCACCGGACAGGGGAGGGGCGCAGTACTTC.

The J gene is TRBJ2-5, the V gene TRBV6-6, with TRBD2 matching over 7 bases. The V gene's germline CDR1 is MNHNY and CDR2 SVGAGI (reference sequence). With V trimmed by 8 bases and J by 5 bases, 11 bases remained unmatched. CDR3 length: 14 amino acids. CDR3 DNA sequence: TGTGCCAGCTCCAACGCTGGGGGGGTGGAGACCCAGTACTTC. Its protein is CASSNAGGVETQYF.